This entry concerns a single T cell receptor beta chain. Antigen specificity is unknown. This entry belongs to a study of blood T cells in healthy people across ages. Study-wide points: Long-lived donors carried more naive CD4+ cells and greater diversity than aged donors.

Combining a sample-barcoded 5' primer with a J-beta primer mix, a second PCR ran for about 6 to 11 cycles. A single record per CDR3 protein comes from TCRdb applying MiXCR to the 5' RACE reads. The sample yields about 780,000 distinct CDR3 sequences, roughly 24% seen once. CDR1 is SQVTM, CDR2 ANQGSEA, per germline. CDR3 length: 12 residues. In addition, the sample was reused for a study of T cells of mothers and their children. That publication notes: Study donors consisted of a few healthy Caucasian mothers and their six children. Second-PCR amplification with M1S added sample barcodes and 2-4 random nucleotides.

This TCR derives from a boy aged 5-17 years in good health. Sequencing used blood. The rearrangement uses TRBV29-1 and TRBJ2-1, with TRBD1 as a possible D gene (5 bases). The J call is in doubt because the DNA end fits TRBJ2-4 better. The DNA of the CDR3 is TGCAGCGTTGAATCCGGACAAGAGACTCAGTACTTC. It codes for CSVESGQETQYF.